This T cell receptor (beta chain) was identified during a study of blood T cell repertoires in COVID-19. The repertoire was sequenced with immunoSEQ multiplex PCR; TCRdb's copy has only in-frame clones and lacks some. The repertoire has 55,000 to 75,000 clones, approximately 84% of them found once; the top ten carry about 16%. Germline CDR1 reads KGHSH; CDR2 reads LQKENI. The V end was cut by 1 base, the J end by 5 bases, with 11 bases between. CDR3 length equals 14 residues. The gene calls are TRBV18 and TRBJ2-5, with D tentatively TRBD2 (6 bases). Sequencing was carried out using peripheral blood. The clonotype comes from a man in his 60s with COVID-19, enrolled during active disease. CDR3: CASSPQLAGETQYF. The CDR3 DNA is TGTGCCAGCTCACCACAACTAGCAGGGGAGACCCAGTACTTC.